Sequencing of this T cell receptor beta chain was carried out in a study of PD-1 blockade in classical Hodgkin lymphoma. General study points: CD4+ TCR diversity, unlike CD8+, climbed significantly by C4D1. Relapsed/refractory patients reportedly had the lowest baseline TCR diversity, below newly diagnosed patients, who were below healthy donors.

Generated by immunoSEQ multiplex PCR, the TCRdb table keeps only in-frame clones and is missing some. The sample lists approximately 17,000 clones, around 86% occurring once. Details on this clone: No antigen is known for it.

All the patients suffered relapse after autologous stem cell transplantation, and brentuximab vedotin exposure differed. The CDR3 spans 15 residues. Germline CDR1 MGHRA, CDR2 YSYEKL. With 4 bases removed from V and 3 bases from J, the gap between germline ends came to 16 bases. The origin of this receptor is a human donor with classical Hodgkin lymphoma. The J gene is TRBJ2-7, the V gene TRBV4-1, with D perhaps TRBD1 or TRBD2 (5 bases each). Here the sequenced sample was peripheral blood mononuclear cells (PBMCs), taken at baseline. CDR3 DNA sequence: TGCGCCAGCAGCCCCCGGGACGAACTGATCTACGAGCAGTACTTC. Its translation is CASSPRDELIYEQYF.